Listed below are T cell receptor beta chains from one sample, sequenced in a study of blood T cell repertoires in COVID-19. TCRdb's copy holds only in-frame clones and misses some; the assay was immunoSEQ multiplex PCR. The table records about 360,000 clones, around 87% of them present only once. Sequencing used peripheral blood. The source of these receptors is a human donor in a cohort sampled during active COVID-19. The CDR3 runs from the conserved cysteine through the conserved F or W.

J gene	V gene	CDR3 protein
TRBJ1-2	TRBV28	CASRGDRAGYTF
TRBJ2-3	TRBV15	CATSSGQGEDTQYF
TRBJ1-5	TRBV28	CASSLLGGIPGRQPQHF
TRBJ2-5	TRBV5-1	CASRMGSTEETQYF
TRBJ2-2	TRBV2	CASNRGLGGYVELFF
TRBJ1-1	TRBV3-1/TRBV3-2	CASSQDSLGNTEAFF
TRBJ1-4	TRBV29-1	CSAGGQGEKLFF
TRBJ2-1	TRBV9	CASSRRSSYNEQFF
TRBJ2-3	TRBV19	CASSPDGRRTDTQYF
TRBJ2-3	TRBV7-9	CASSLRSGRITDTQYF
TRBJ2-3	TRBV5-3	CARSPHGGNIHTDTQYF